These T cell receptor beta chains were read from a single sample in a study of T-cell reconstitution after alpha-beta-depleted transplantation in children. TCRdb fed the PCR reads into MiXCR, producing one record per CDR3 protein. Of approximately 210,000 distinct CDR3 sequences listed, roughly 15% are singletons. The sample was PBMCs, mostly from graft donor cells, taken 360 days after TCRalphabeta/CD19-depleted stem cell transplant. Source of these receptors: a male patient between 2 and 10 years old who had a stem cell transplant for acute lymphoblastic leukemia, so the T cells may come from the graft donor. CDR3s include the opening cysteine and the closing phenylalanine or tryptophan. A D gene is named only where the DNA matches it firmly. Size is omitted from some rows. Given values are once, few, many or a class for expanded clones.

v_call: TRBV29-1; d_call: -; j_call: TRBJ1-4; clone_size: -; cdr3_nt: TGCAGCGTTGGAATGGACACCTATAATGAAAAACTGTTTTTT; cdr3_aa: CSVGMDTYNEKLFF
v_call: TRBV28; d_call: -; j_call: TRBJ2-5; clone_size: -; cdr3_nt: TGTGCCAGCAGTCTATCCGGGGGGCAGAACCAAGAGACCCAGTACTTC; cdr3_aa: CASSLSGGQNQETQYF
v_call: TRBV20-1; d_call: TRBD2; j_call: TRBJ2-1; clone_size: -; cdr3_nt: TGCAGGGGATGGGGGGGACACAATGAGCAGTTCTTC; cdr3_aa: CRGWGGHNEQFF
v_call: TRBV3-1; d_call: -; j_call: TRBJ2-2; clone_size: -; cdr3_nt: TGTGCCAGCAGCCCCTTGATCGGCAGGGGAGGGACCGGGGAGCTGTTTTTT; cdr3_aa: CASSPLIGRGGTGELFF
v_call: TRBV2; d_call: -; j_call: TRBJ2-5; clone_size: few; cdr3_nt: TGTGCCAGCAGTGTGTCTCTTGCTGAAGAGACCCAGTACTTC; cdr3_aa: CASSVSLAEETQYF
v_call: TRBV12-3/TRBV12-4; d_call: TRBD1; j_call: TRBJ1-6; clone_size: many; cdr3_nt: TGTGCCAGCAGACGGAGGGGGCAGGACTCACCCCTCCACTTT; cdr3_aa: CASRRRGQDSPLHF
v_call: TRBV6-2/TRBV6-3; d_call: TRBD1; j_call: TRBJ2-3; clone_size: -; cdr3_nt: TGTGCCAGCAGTTATACTCGGGACAGGTTCACAGATACGCAGTATTTT; cdr3_aa: CASSYTRDRFTDTQYF
v_call: TRBV12-3/TRBV12-4; d_call: TRBD2; j_call: TRBJ2-1; clone_size: -; cdr3_nt: TGTGCCAGCAGTTCCCGACTAGCGGAGGCCAATGAGCAGTTCTTC; cdr3_aa: CASSSRLAEANEQFF
v_call: TRBV13; d_call: TRBD1; j_call: TRBJ2-7; clone_size: many; cdr3_nt: TGTGCCAGCAGCTCCCTAGAACGACAGGGGCAGACCTACGAGCAGTACTTC; cdr3_aa: CASSSLERQGQTYEQYF
v_call: TRBV5-1; d_call: -; j_call: TRBJ2-2; clone_size: few; cdr3_nt: TGCGCCAGCAGCAGGGACGGTTGGATCTGGGAGCTGTTTTTT; cdr3_aa: CASSRDGWIWELFF
v_call: TRBV15; d_call: -; j_call: TRBJ1-5; clone_size: few; cdr3_nt: TGTGCCACCAGCAGAATAGTTAGTCAGCCCCAGCATTTT; cdr3_aa: CATSRIVSQPQHF
v_call: TRBV5-1; d_call: TRBD1; j_call: TRBJ2-6; clone_size: -; cdr3_nt: TGCGCCAGCGACTCGACAGGGGGCAGATCTGGGGCCAACGTCCTGACTTTC; cdr3_aa: CASDSTGGRSGANVLTF
v_call: TRBV3-1; d_call: -; j_call: TRBJ1-1; clone_size: few; cdr3_nt: TGTGCCAGCAGCCAAGCGAAACAGTGGAACACTGAAGCTTTCTTT; cdr3_aa: CASSQAKQWNTEAFF